These 3 T cell receptor beta chains were sequenced from one sample in a study of cytomegalovirus exposure and HLA in healthy donors. PCR involved 60 Vbeta and 13 Jbeta primers. Sequenced by immunoSEQ multiplex PCR; TCRdb stores in-frame clones only, minus some. The sample lists about 150,000 clones, over 70% occurring once. The sequenced sample consisted of PBMCs. These receptor sequences come from a man aged 40-49 years in good health and CMV-seronegative.

This sequence joins TRBV5-4 and TRBJ2-7; no clear D gene. There are 15 residues in the CDR3. Trimming took off 4 bases at V and 0 bases at J, with 14 bases between the two ends. Germline V CDR1 and CDR2: SGHNT, YYREEE (reference sequence). CDR3 sequence: CASSPENYGSYEQYF. CDR3 DNA sequence: TGTGCCAGCAGCCCCGAAAACTACGGCTCCTACGAGCAGTACTTC.

The chain is built from TRBV7-3 and TRBJ1-1; 12 nucleotides line up with TRBD1. Germline V gives CDR1 SGHTA, CDR2 FQGTGA. The CDR3 has 17 residues. V shed 5 bases and J 11 bases; nucleotides not matched to a gene: 18. CDR3 region: CASSDQSVGQGARGAFF. CDR3 bases: TGTGCCAGCAGCGACCAAAGCGTGGGACAGGGGGCAAGAGGGGCTTTCTTT.

V gene TRBV19 combines with J gene TRBJ2-7; weak D call: TRBD1 (5 bases). V lost 3 bases and J 1 base, leaving 10 bases between the germline ends. The CDR3 is 14 residues long. CDR1 is LNHDA and CDR2 is SQIVND in the germline V gene (reference sequence). The CDR3 is CASSISGHSYEQYF. CDR3 DNA: TGTGCCAGTAGTATTAGTGGACATTCCTACGAGCAGTACTTC.